This T cell receptor (beta chain) originates from a study of control samples from healthy donors and cancer patients. Sequenced by immunoSEQ multiplex PCR; TCRdb stores in-frame clones only, minus some. The sample lists around 68,000 clones, roughly 80% occurring once. V lost 0 bases and J lost 4, with 12 bases in between. The CDR3 consists of 15 residues. Germline CDR1 and CDR2: KGHSH and LQKENI. Sequenced: PBMCs. The chain uses TRBV18 and TRBJ1-1; D is uncertain. The origin of this receptor is a woman aged 45-59 years with lung cancer. The CDR3 sequence: CASSPPIGFGTEAFF. CDR3 DNA sequence: TGTGCCAGCTCACCACCGATCGGATTTGGCACTGAAGCTTTCTTT.